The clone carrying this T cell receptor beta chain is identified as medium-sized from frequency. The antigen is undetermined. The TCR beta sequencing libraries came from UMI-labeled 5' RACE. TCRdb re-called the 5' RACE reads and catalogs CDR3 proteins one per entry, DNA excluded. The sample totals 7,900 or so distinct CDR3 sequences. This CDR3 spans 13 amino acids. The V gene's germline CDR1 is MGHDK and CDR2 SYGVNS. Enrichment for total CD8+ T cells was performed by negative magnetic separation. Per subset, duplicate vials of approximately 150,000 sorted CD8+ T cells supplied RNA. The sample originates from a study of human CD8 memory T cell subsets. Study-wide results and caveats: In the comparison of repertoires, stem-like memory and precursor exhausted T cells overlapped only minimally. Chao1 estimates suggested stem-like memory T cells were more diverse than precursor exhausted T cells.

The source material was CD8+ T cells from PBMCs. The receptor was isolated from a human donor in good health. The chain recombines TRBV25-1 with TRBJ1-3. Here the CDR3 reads CASSAGFGNTIYF.